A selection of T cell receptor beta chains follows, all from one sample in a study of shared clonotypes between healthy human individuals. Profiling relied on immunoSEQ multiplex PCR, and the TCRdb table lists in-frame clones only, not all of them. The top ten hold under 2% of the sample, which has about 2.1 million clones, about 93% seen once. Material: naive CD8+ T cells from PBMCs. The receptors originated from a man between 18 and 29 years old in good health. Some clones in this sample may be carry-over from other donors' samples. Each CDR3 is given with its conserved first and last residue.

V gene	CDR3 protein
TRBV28	CASRRLGESEQYF
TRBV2	CASSEFLGGYGYTF
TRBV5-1	CASSEFSGRAYEQYF
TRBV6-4	CASSVVAGGTGELFF
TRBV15	CATGQSNQPQHF
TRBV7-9	CASSLAGTTRIF
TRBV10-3	CAISEGTSGHLLGNEQFF
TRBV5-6	CASSLVAAGNTIYF
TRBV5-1	CASSHEGGPYEQYF
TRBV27	CASSPRGQFYEQYF
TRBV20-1	CSARSGTEAFF
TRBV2	CASTLVRQGRNTGELFF
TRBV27	CASSLGGGDEQFF
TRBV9	CASSLVAVGELFF
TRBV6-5	CASSYPSGLGRDTQYF
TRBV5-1	CASSLAASGRRGQFF
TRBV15	CATNVPGRGRETQYF
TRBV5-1	CASSSLGGSTDTQYF
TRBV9	CASSRSGGHTGELFF
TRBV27	CASSFGAALSGEQFF
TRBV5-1	CASSFNNSPLHF
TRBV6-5	CASSEGSGWQPQHF
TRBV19	CASSKAGAGELFF
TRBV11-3	CASSLMEGGELFF
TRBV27	CASFPGTALNTEAFF
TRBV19	CASSWGAGELFF
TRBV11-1	CASSFIMGSSLEQYF
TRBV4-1	CASSQDRTGADGYTF
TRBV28	CASSLSAGANSPLHF
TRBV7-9	CASSLDNLANYGYTF
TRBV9	CASSLSRTGESGNTIYF
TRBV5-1	CASSLAQDMNTEAFF
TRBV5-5	CASSRIASQIYEQYF
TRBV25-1	CASIGASGQGAWEQFF
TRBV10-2	CASSEGRDEQYF
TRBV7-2	CASSLNLSYEQYF